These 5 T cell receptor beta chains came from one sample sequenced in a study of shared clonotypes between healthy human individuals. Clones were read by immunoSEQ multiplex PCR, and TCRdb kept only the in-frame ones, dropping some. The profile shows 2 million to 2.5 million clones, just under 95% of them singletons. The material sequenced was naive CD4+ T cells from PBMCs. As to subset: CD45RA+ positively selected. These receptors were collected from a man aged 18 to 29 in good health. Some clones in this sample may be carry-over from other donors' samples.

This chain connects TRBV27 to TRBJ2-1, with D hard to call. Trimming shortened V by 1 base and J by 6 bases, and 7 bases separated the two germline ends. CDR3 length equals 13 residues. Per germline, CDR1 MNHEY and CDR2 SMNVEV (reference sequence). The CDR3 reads CASSLYPTNEQFF. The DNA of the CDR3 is TGTGCCAGCAGTTTATATCCTACCAATGAGCAGTTCTTC.

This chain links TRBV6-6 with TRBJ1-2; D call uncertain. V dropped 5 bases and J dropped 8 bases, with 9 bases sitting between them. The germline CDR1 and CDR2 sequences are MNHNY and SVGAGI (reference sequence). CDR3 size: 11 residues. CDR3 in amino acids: CASSGTSGYTF. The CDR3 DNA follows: TGTGCCAGCAGTGGTACGTCCGGCTACACCTTC.

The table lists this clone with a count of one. The CDR3 DNA follows: TGTGCCAGCAGCTTAACGGGAGGGGCCACAGATACGCAGTATTTT. Translating gives CASSLTGGATDTQYF. The chain carries TRBV11-2 and TRBJ2-3, with 8 nucleotides matching TRBD2. The V gene's germline CDR1 is SGHAT and CDR2 FQNNGV. The V gene end was trimmed by 2 bases and the J gene end by 2 bases; junction bases not matched to a gene: 3. This CDR3 contains 15 residues.

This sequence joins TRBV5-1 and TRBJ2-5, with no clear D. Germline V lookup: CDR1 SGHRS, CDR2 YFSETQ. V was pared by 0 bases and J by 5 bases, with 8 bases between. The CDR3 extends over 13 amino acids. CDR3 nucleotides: TGCGCCAGCAGCTTGGCTTCGGACGAGACCCAGTACTTC. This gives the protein CASSLASDETQYF. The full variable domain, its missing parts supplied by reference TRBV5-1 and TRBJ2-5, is KAGVTQTPRYLIKTRGQQVTLSCSPISGHRSVSWYQQTPGQGLQFLFEYFSETQRNKGNFPGRFSGRQFSNSRSEMNVSTLELGDSALYLCASSLASDETQYFGPGTRLLVL.

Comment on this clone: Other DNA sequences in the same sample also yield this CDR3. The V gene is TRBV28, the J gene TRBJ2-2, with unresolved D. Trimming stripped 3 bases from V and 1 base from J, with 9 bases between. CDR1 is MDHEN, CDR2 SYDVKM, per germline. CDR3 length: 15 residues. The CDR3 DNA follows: TGTGCCAGCAGTTTGGGCAGGAGGAACACCGGGGAGCTGTTTTTT. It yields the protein CASSLGRRNTGELFF.